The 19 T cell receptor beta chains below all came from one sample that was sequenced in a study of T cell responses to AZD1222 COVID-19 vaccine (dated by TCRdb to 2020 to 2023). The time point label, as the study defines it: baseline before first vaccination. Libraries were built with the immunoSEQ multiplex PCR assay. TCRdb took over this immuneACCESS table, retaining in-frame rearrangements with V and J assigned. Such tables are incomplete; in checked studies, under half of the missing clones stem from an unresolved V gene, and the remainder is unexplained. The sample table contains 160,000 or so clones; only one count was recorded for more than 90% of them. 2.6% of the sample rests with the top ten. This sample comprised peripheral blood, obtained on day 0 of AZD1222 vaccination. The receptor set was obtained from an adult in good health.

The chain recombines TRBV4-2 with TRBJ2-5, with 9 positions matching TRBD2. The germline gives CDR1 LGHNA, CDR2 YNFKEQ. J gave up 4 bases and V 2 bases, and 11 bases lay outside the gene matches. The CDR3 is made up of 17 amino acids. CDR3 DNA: TGTGCCAGCAGCCAAAAGTCAAGCGGGAGGAACGGAGAGACCCAGTACTTC. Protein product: CASSQKSSGRNGETQYF.

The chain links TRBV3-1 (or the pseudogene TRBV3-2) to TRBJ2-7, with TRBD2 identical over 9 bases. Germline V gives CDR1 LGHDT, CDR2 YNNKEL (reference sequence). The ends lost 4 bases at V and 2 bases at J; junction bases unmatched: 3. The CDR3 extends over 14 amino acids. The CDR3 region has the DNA TGTGCCAGCAGCCTTGCGGGAGGGCCCTACGAGCAGTACTTC. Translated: CASSLAGGPYEQYF.

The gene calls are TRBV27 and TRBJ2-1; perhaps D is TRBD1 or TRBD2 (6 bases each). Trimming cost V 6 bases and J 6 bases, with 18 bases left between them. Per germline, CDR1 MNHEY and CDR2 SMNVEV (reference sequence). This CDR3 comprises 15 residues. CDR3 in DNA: TGTGCCAGCAGCAGAGGGGGGTTCGATTTCAATGAGCAGTTCTTC. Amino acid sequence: CASSRGGFDFNEQFF.

CDR3 nucleotide sequence: TGTGCCAGCAGTGACTATTGGGGCACAGATACGCAGTATTTT. Encoded protein: CASSDYWGTDTQYF. The chain couples TRBV2 to TRBJ2-3; D is undetermined. Germline lookup yields CDR1 SNHLY and CDR2 FYNNEI. This CDR3 contains 14 residues. Trimming cost V 3 bases and J 1 base, with 8 bases left between them.

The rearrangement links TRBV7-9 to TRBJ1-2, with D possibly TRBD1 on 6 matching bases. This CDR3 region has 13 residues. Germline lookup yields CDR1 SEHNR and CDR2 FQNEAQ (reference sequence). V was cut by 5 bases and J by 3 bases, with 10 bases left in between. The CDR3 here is CASSTGTYYGYTF. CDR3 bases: TGTGCCAGCAGCACCGGGACATACTATGGCTACACCTTC.

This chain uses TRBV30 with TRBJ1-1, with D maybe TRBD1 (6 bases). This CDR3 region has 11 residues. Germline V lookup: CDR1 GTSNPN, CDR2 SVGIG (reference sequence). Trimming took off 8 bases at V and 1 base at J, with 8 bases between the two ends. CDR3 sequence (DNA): TGTGCCGGACAGCAGAACACTGAAGCTTTCTTT. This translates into CAGQQNTEAFF.

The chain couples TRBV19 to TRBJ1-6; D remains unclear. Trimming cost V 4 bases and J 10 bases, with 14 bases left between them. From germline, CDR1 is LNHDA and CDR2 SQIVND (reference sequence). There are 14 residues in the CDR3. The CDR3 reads CASSTTPLGSPLHF. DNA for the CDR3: TGTGCCAGTAGTACGACCCCTCTGGGCTCACCCCTCCACTTT.

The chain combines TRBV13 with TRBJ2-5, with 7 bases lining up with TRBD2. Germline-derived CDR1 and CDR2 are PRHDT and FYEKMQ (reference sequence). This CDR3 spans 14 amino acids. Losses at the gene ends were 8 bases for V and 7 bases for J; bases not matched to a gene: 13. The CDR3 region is CASRLAGGRGTQYF. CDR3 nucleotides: TGTGCCAGCCGACTAGCCGGTGGAAGAGGGACCCAGTACTTC.

As DNA, the CDR3 is TGTGCCAGCTCACGGGGAGCGGACGGGGGCTACACCTTC. Amino acid sequence: CASSRGADGGYTF. The V call is TRBV18, the J call TRBJ1-2, with D unclear. The CDR3 runs 13 residues. Trimming took off 4 bases at V and 8 bases at J, with 14 bases between the two ends. The germline V gene has CDR1 KGHSH and CDR2 LQKENI.

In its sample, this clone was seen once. The chain's CDR3 is CASRSTGSATEAFF. Written as DNA, the CDR3 is TGCGCCAGCAGATCGACAGGGTCGGCAACTGAAGCTTTCTTT. The chain joins TRBV10-1 to TRBJ1-1; 7 positions match TRBD1. With 6 bases clipped from V and 5 bases from J, the junction kept 9 bases outside the gene matches. Germline CDR1 reads WNHNN; CDR2 reads SYGVQD (reference sequence). The CDR3 is 14 amino acids.

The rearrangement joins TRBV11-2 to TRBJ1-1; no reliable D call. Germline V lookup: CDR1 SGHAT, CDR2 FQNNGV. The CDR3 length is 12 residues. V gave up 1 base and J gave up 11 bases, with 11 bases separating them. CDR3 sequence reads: CASSLAAAVAFF. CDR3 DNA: TGTGCCAGCAGCTTAGCGGCCGCCGTGGCTTTCTTT.

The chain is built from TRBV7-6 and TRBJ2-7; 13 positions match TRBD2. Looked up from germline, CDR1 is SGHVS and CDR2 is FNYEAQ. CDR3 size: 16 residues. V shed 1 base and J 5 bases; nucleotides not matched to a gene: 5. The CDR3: CASSLGLAGGSNEQYF. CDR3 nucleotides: TGTGCCAGCAGCTTAGGACTAGCGGGAGGTTCCAACGAGCAGTACTTC. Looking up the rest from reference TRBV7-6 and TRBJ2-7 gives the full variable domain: GAGVSQSPRYKVTKRGQDVALRCDPISGHVSLYWYRQALGQGPEFLTYFNYEAQQDKSGLPNDRFSAERPEGSISTLTIQRTEQRDSAMYRCASSLGLAGGSNEQYFGPGTRLTVT.

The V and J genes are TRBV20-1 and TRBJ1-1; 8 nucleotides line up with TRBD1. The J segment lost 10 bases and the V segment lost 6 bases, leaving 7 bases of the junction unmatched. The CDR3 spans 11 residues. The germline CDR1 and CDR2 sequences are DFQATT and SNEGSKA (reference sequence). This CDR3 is CSALTGGAAFF. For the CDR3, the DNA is TGCAGTGCCCTCACAGGGGGAGCAGCTTTCTTT.

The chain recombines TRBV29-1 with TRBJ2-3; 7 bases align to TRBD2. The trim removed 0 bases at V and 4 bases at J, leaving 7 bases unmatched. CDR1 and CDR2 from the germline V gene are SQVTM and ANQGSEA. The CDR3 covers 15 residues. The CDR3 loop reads CSVEDRRGSPDTQYF. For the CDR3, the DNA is TGCAGCGTTGAAGATCGTCGCGGGAGTCCAGATACGCAGTATTTT.

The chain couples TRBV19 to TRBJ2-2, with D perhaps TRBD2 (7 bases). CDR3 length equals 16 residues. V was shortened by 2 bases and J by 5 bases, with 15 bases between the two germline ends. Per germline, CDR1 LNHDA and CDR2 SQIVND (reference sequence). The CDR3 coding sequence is TGTGCCAGTAGTATAATGGGGGGGGCCCATACCGGGGAGCTGTTTTTT. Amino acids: CASSIMGGAHTGELFF. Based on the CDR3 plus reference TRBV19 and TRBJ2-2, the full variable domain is DGGITQSPKYLFRKEGQNVTLSCEQNLNHDAMYWYRQDPGQGLRLIYYSQIVNDFQKGDIAEGYSVSREKKESFPLTVTSAQKNPTAFYLCASSIMGGAHTGELFFGEGSRLTVL.

CDR3 amino acids: CASSLTGDTGELFF. CDR3 sequence (DNA): TGTGCCAGCAGCTTAACAGGGGACACCGGGGAGCTGTTTTTT. The rearrangement joins TRBV11-1 to TRBJ2-2, with TRBD1 matching over 7 bases. With 2 bases clipped from V and 3 bases from J, the junction kept 0 bases outside the gene matches. The germline gives CDR1 SGHAT, CDR2 FQDESV (reference sequence). This CDR3 has 14 amino acids.

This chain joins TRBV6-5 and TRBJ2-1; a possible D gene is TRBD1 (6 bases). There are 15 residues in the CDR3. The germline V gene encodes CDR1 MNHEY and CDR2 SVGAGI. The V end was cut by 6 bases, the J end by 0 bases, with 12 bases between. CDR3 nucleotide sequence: TGTGCCAGCAGAGGGACATTTAGCTCCTACAATGAGCAGTTCTTC. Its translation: CASRGTFSSYNEQFF.

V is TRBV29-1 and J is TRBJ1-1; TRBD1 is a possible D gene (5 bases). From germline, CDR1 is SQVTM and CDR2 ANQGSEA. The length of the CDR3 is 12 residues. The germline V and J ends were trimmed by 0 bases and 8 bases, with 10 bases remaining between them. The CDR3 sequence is CSVEDEGSEAFF. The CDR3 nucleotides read TGCAGCGTTGAAGATGAGGGGTCAGAAGCTTTCTTT.

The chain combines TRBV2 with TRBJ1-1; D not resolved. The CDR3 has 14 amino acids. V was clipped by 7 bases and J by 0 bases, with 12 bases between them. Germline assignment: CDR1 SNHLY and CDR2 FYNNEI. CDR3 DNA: TGTGCCAGCACTCTAGGTCGGTTGAACACTGAAGCTTTCTTT. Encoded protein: CASTLGRLNTEAFF.